What follows describes a single TCR beta chain. Its antigen is currently unknown. The germline gene is not matched at one end of the junction; a read error may be the cause. The data originate from a study of Graves' ophthalmopathy and Graves' hyperthyroidism. Study-level findings and limits: Between ophthalmopathy and stable hyperthyroidism, a 13-signature model drew a separation with around 88% sensitivity and about 81% specificity. Blood also contained most of the expanded thyroid clonotypes above 0.001 frequency.

RNA transcripts were the source from which TCR beta CDR3 regions were amplified. RT-PCR in the first round used HTBI primers; a second-round multiplex PCR followed. TCRdb redid the calling of the multiplex PCR reads with MiXCR, one entry per CDR3 protein. The sample yields about 1.1 million distinct CDR3 sequences, about two fifths seen once. Reliance was placed on clinical symptoms, serum thyroxine, TRAb, thyroid ultrasound and orbital computed tomography for diagnosis. There are 12 residues in the CDR3. The sequencing input was peripheral blood or thyroid tissue (not recorded which). This chain uses TRBV12-3 or TRBV12-4 with TRBJ1-5; D is undetermined. The receptor comes from an adult man with Graves' hyperthyroidism. CDR3 amino acids: CASSSVNEPQHF. For the CDR3, the DNA is TGTGCCAGCAGTTCTGTCAATGAGCCCCAGCATTTT.